These 30 T cell receptor beta chains originate from one sample sequenced in a study of STAT5B mutations in CD4+ large granular lymphocyte leukemia. Sequencing was performed with immunoSEQ multiplex PCR; in TCRdb, only in-frame clones are kept and a portion is missing. Among several thousand clones listed, around 75% were seen once. Sequencing input: PBMCs. All receptors derive from a woman in her sixties or seventies with CD4+ T-cell large granular lymphocyte leukemia.

The chain is built from TRBV7-2 and TRBJ2-7; D ambiguous. CDR3 length: 13 residues. Germline-derived CDR1 and CDR2 are SGHTA and FQGNSA. The ends were cut back, 1 base at V and 2 bases at J, with 6 bases in the middle. For the CDR3, the DNA is TGTGCCAGCAGCTTAGAAGGGACCTACGAGCAGTACTTC. It codes for CASSLEGTYEQYF.

This clone was recorded a few times. The chain recombines TRBV19 with TRBJ2-2; 11 bases are a match to TRBD2. The V and J ends lost 6 bases and 6 bases, in that order; junction bases with no gene match: 0. The germline gives CDR1 LNHDA, CDR2 SQIVND (reference sequence). The CDR3 totals 13 residues. Here the CDR3 DNA reads TGTGCCAGTAGGACTAGCGGGGCCGGGGAGCTGTTTTTT. It specifies CASRTSGAGELFF.

The chain carries TRBV10-1 and TRBJ2-2; D uncertain. The CDR3 consists of 12 residues. Trimming cost V 4 bases and J 4 bases, with 4 bases left between them. The germline V gene encodes CDR1 WNHNN and CDR2 SYGVQD (reference sequence). DNA for the CDR3: TGCGCCAGCAGTGGACCCACCGGGGAGCTGTTTTTT. Encoded protein: CASSGPTGELFF.

This clone came up a few times. The chain recombines TRBV28 with TRBJ1-1; no firm D call. Germline V gene lookup returns CDR1 MDHEN and CDR2 SYDVKM. CDR3 length: 11 residues. The germline V and J ends were trimmed by 3 bases and 11 bases, with 10 bases remaining between them. This chain's CDR3 is CASSLREKAFF. In DNA, the CDR3 is TGTGCCAGCAGTTTGAGGGAAAAGGCTTTCTTT.

This clone has only a few counts. The CDR3 region has the DNA TGTGCCAGCAGCTATGGGACAGGGGGCCTCACAGATACGCAGTATTTT. It yields the protein CASSYGTGGLTDTQYF. The chain uses TRBV7-9 and TRBJ2-3; TRBD1 matches at 12 bases. The germline V gene has CDR1 SEHNR and CDR2 FQNEAQ (reference sequence). V shed 4 bases and J 2 bases; nucleotides not matched to a gene: 4. CDR3 length equals 16 residues.

This chain uses TRBV6-5 with TRBJ1-5; TRBD1 agrees at 8 bases. This CDR3 is built from 13 residues. CDR1 MNHEY and CDR2 SVGAGI come from the germline V gene. Trimming cost V 10 bases and J 6 bases; bases outside gene matches: 8. The CDR3 here is CATQTGGGQPQHF. The CDR3 coding sequence is TGTGCCACCCAAACAGGGGGGGGTCAGCCCCAGCATTTT.

The gene calls are TRBV6-1 and TRBJ1-5; maybe TRBD1 (5 bases). This CDR3 is 15 amino acids long. Looked up from germline, CDR1 is MNHNS and CDR2 is SASEGT. V lost 6 bases and J lost 7, with 19 bases in between. The CDR3 reads CASSLNGGTRQPQHF. CDR3 nucleotide sequence: TGTGCCAGCAGCCTGAATGGGGGGACGAGACAGCCCCAGCATTTT.

The chain links TRBV5-1 to TRBJ1-2; 8 nucleotides agree with TRBD1. V shed 1 base and J 8 bases; nucleotides not matched to a gene: 10. The V gene's germline CDR1 is SGHRS and CDR2 YFSETQ. The length of the CDR3 is 15 residues. CDR3 amino acids: CASSLPGQGLWGYTF. CDR3 nucleotide sequence: TGCGCCAGCAGCTTGCCTGGACAGGGATTATGGGGCTACACCTTC.

The chain joins TRBV20-1 to TRBJ2-7; D gene unclear. The length of the CDR3 is 11 residues. Germline CDR1 is DFQATT and CDR2 is SNEGSKA (reference sequence). V lost 2 bases and J 4 bases, leaving 6 bases between the germline ends. CDR3 in amino acids: CSARPDYEQYF. CDR3 coding DNA: TGCAGTGCTAGACCTGATTACGAGCAGTACTTC.

This chain connects TRBV6-6 to TRBJ1-1; D is unresolved. The V end was cut by 6 bases, the J end by 3 bases, with 11 bases between. This CDR3 region has 13 residues. Germline CDR1 and CDR2: MNHNY and SVGAGI (reference sequence). This CDR3 is CASSRDGHTEAFF. The CDR3 DNA sequence: TGTGCCAGCAGCCGCGACGGACACACTGAAGCTTTCTTT.

The chain joins TRBV5-1 to TRBJ2-1; D may correspond to TRBD1 or TRBD2 (5 bases each). V was shortened by 0 bases and J by 1 base, with 5 bases between the two germline ends. The CDR3 runs 14 residues. Germline CDR1 SGHRS, CDR2 YFSETQ. The CDR3 nucleotides read TGCGCCAGCAGCTTGGGGGGGTCCTACAATGAGCAGTTCTTC. This gives the protein CASSLGGSYNEQFF.

The rearrangement joins TRBV27 to TRBJ1-2; D is possibly TRBD1 (6 bases). Germline CDR1 MNHEY, CDR2 SMNVEV (reference sequence). CDR3 length equals 14 residues. V dropped 2 bases and J dropped 8 bases, with 15 bases sitting between them. The CDR3 coding sequence is TGTGCCAGCAGTTTAAGAGGGGGGCGCGGGGGCTACACCTTC. It is translated as CASSLRGGRGGYTF.

The rearrangement links TRBV19 to TRBJ1-1; D gene unclear. Deletions cut 6 bases from V and 4 bases from J, with 15 bases between. The CDR3 runs to 14 residues. CDR1 LNHDA and CDR2 SQIVND come from the germline V gene (reference sequence). CDR3 sequence (DNA): TGTGCCAGTAGCTGGGAGGGCGTTGCCACTGAAGCTTTCTTT. Amino acid sequence: CASSWEGVATEAFF. Combining the CDR3 with reference TRBV19 and TRBJ1-1 gives the whole variable domain DGGITQSPKYLFRKEGQNVTLSCEQNLNHDAMYWYRQDPGQGLRLIYYSQIVNDFQKGDIAEGYSVSREKKESFPLTVTSAQKNPTAFYLCASSWEGVATEAFFGQGTRLTVV.

Only a few counts were recorded for this clone. The chain uses TRBV7-2 and TRBJ1-5; D is ambiguous. CDR3 length: 13 residues. Germline CDR1 SGHTA, CDR2 FQGNSA. Trimming stripped 1 base from V and 6 bases from J, with 7 bases between. CDR3 amino acids: CASSLGLSQPQHF. The CDR3, as DNA: TGTGCCAGCAGCTTAGGCCTATCTCAGCCCCAGCATTTT.

This clone occurred once. CDR3 amino acids: CASSPDTGTKNTIYF. For the CDR3, the DNA is TGCGCCAGCAGCCCGGACACGGGAACAAAAAACACCATATATTTT. This sequence joins TRBV5-1 and TRBJ1-3; TRBD1 might be the D (5 bases). V lost 4 bases and J 6 bases, leaving 17 bases between the germline ends. CDR1 SGHRS and CDR2 YFSETQ come from the germline V gene. The CDR3 is 15 residues long.

The CDR3, as DNA: TGTGCCAGTAGTCACACACCGGGACAGGGTGTCTACGAGCAGTACTTC. Its translation is CASSHTPGQGVYEQYF. The chain carries TRBV19 and TRBJ2-7; TRBD1 matches 9 bases. The CDR3 spans 16 residues. Germline CDR1 and CDR2: LNHDA and SQIVND (reference sequence). J lost 3 bases, V lost 5 bases, and 11 bases had no gene match.

This sequence joins TRBV7-6 and TRBJ1-2, with D maybe TRBD1 (6 bases). The CDR3 sequence is 15 residues long. Looked up from germline, CDR1 is SGHVS and CDR2 is FNYEAQ. The V gene lost 1 base and the J gene lost 6 bases, with 15 bases spanning the gap. In DNA form, the CDR3 reads TGTGCCAGCAGCTTAGTCAACAGGGCAGCGGATGGCTACACCTTC. Encoded protein: CASSLVNRAADGYTF.

This chain joins TRBV27 and TRBJ2-5; no firm D call. V gave up 3 bases and J gave up 0 bases, with 5 bases separating them. Germline lookup yields CDR1 MNHEY and CDR2 SMNVEV (reference sequence). This CDR3 region has 13 residues. Here the CDR3 reads CASSFMYQETQYF. CDR3 DNA sequence: TGTGCCAGCAGTTTCATGTACCAAGAGACCCAGTACTTC.

This clone was counted only a few times. The chain joins TRBV6-5 to TRBJ1-1, with no clear D. The length of the CDR3 is 13 residues. Germline V gene sequence: CDR1 MNHEY, CDR2 SVGAGI. Trimming removed 6 bases from V and 3 bases from J, with 11 bases in between. CDR3 loop: CASSPRADTEAFF. CDR3 nucleotides: TGTGCCAGCAGCCCCCGGGCCGACACTGAAGCTTTCTTT.

The chain has TRBV27 and TRBJ1-2; 8 nucleotides match TRBD1. This CDR3 spans 16 amino acids. Germline CDR1 is MNHEY and CDR2 is SMNVEV (reference sequence). V was pared by 7 bases and J by 6 bases, with 16 bases of the junction left unmatched. CDR3 protein: CASTFRRGQGADGYTF. Written as DNA, the CDR3 is TGTGCCAGCACGTTCCGCCGGGGGCAGGGGGCGGATGGCTACACCTTC.

V usage is TRBV7-2 and J usage is TRBJ2-5; D remains unclear. The CDR3 is 16 amino acids. Germline assignment: CDR1 SGHTA and CDR2 FQGNSA. V gave up 1 base and J gave up 5 bases, with 17 bases separating them. The CDR3 sequence: CASSLGISDLAETQYF. In DNA form, the CDR3 reads TGTGCCAGCAGCTTAGGAATTTCCGACCTCGCGGAGACCCAGTACTTC.

The V gene is TRBV5-6, the J gene TRBJ1-5; possible D gene TRBD1, 6 bases. V was pared by 6 bases and J by 9 bases, with 16 bases between. CDR1 and CDR2 (germline): SGHDT, YYEEEE. The CDR3 loop spans 13 amino acids. The CDR3 DNA sequence: TGTGCCAGCACCTGGAGAGGGGGAGGGCCCCAGCATTTT. Encoded protein: CASTWRGGGPQHF.

V usage is TRBV19 and J usage is TRBJ1-1, with TRBD1 identical over 7 bases. The CDR3 covers 16 residues. Germline CDR1 is LNHDA and CDR2 is SQIVND (reference sequence). After removal of 1 base from V and 4 bases from J, the junction contained 9 bases not matched to a gene. The CDR3 DNA is TGTGCCAGTAGTATAGTCGCAGGGGGGTACGGCACTGAAGCTTTCTTT. Translating gives CASSIVAGGYGTEAFF. The whole variable domain, filled in from reference TRBV19 and TRBJ1-1, reads DGGITQSPKYLFRKEGQNVTLSCEQNLNHDAMYWYRQDPGQGLRLIYYSQIVNDFQKGDIAEGYSVSREKKESFPLTVTSAQKNPTAFYLCASSIVAGGYGTEAFFGQGTRLTVV.

The chain couples TRBV5-1 to TRBJ2-7; 9 positions match TRBD1. The CDR3 has 15 residues. V dropped 0 bases and J dropped 3; count of bases not matched to a gene: 4. Germline-derived CDR1 and CDR2 are SGHRS and YFSETQ. CDR3 nucleotides: TGCGCCAGCAGCTTGGGACAGGGGGTAGTCTACGAGCAGTACTTC. Translation gives CASSLGQGVVYEQYF.

The V call is TRBV4-3, the J call TRBJ2-1; 13 bases line up with TRBD2. V gave up 0 bases and J gave up 0 bases; unmatched junction bases: 11. CDR1 and CDR2 from the germline V gene are LGHNA and YSLEER. CDR3 length: 21 residues. DNA of the CDR3: TGCGCCAGCAGCCAAGATCTGGTACTAGCGGGGGGGGATCACTCCTACAATGAGCAGTTCTTC. This gives the protein CASSQDLVLAGGDHSYNEQFF.

V gene TRBV27 combines with J gene TRBJ1-1; 8 bases align to TRBD1. The CDR3 extends over 12 amino acids. Looked up from germline, CDR1 is MNHEY and CDR2 is SMNVEV (reference sequence). Trimming took 4 bases from V and 7 from J; bases not matched to a gene: 2. The CDR3 region is CASSSGTGEAFF. DNA for the CDR3: TGTGCCAGCAGTTCCGGGACAGGTGAAGCTTTCTTT.

This clone was counted a few times. This chain links TRBV29-1 with TRBJ1-5; weak D call: TRBD1 (5 bases). The CDR3 is 13 residues long. Germline CDR1 is SQVTM and CDR2 is ANQGSEA. Trimming shortened V by 4 bases and J by 5 bases, and 12 bases separated the two germline ends. In DNA form, the CDR3 reads TGCAGCGTTGTAGGGCGGGGGGATCAGCCCCAGCATTTT. Translated: CSVVGRGDQPQHF.

This chain joins TRBV13 and TRBJ2-4; either TRBD1 or TRBD2 may supply D (6 bases each). Germline lookup yields CDR1 PRHDT and CDR2 FYEKMQ (reference sequence). Between the trimmed V and J ends, which lost 1 base and 0 bases, there was a span of 16 bases. This CDR3 contains 18 residues. Here the CDR3 DNA reads TGTGCCAGCAGCTTAGTGGGGGCGGCGGGACTAGCCAAAAACATTCAGTACTTC. Translating gives CASSLVGAAGLAKNIQYF.

This chain joins TRBV5-8 and TRBJ1-5, with D tentatively TRBD1 (5 bases). V shed 0 bases and J shed 5 bases, with 12 bases lying between them. The V gene's germline CDR1 is SGHTS and CDR2 YDEGEE. The CDR3 extends over 15 amino acids. The CDR3 spells CASSLVSGAYQPQHF. CDR3 DNA sequence: TGTGCCAGCAGCTTGGTTAGCGGGGCCTATCAGCCCCAGCATTTT.

V is TRBV28 and J is TRBJ2-1; 9 bases are shared with TRBD1. V shed 8 bases and J 6 bases; nucleotides not matched to a gene: 5. The germline V gene encodes CDR1 MDHEN and CDR2 SYDVKM. The CDR3 is made up of 13 amino acids. The CDR3 is CASDGTGFNEQFF. The CDR3 DNA reads as TGTGCCAGCGATGGGACAGGGTTCAATGAGCAGTTCTTC.